A selection of T cell receptor beta chains follows, all from one sample in a study of long-term antiretroviral therapy in people with HIV. Produced via immunoSEQ multiplex PCR; TCRdb's table is partial and in-frame only. Among thousands of clones, 80% to 85% were seen once, and the ten largest hold around 9.3%. The sample here was unsorted PBMCs, taken 0.3 years before starting antiretroviral therapy. The origin of the receptors is a young man with HIV. Both conserved end residues are part of each CDR3. D genes are given only for firm matches. Clone size is shown for a subset of rows, as once, few, many or a class of expanded clone.

j_gene	abundance	d_gene	v_gene	CDR3aa	CDR3nt
TRBJ1-2	few	TRBD1	TRBV2	CASRRFPGQGDYTF	TGTGCCAGCAGGCGTTTCCCGGGACAGGGTGACTACACCTTC
TRBJ2-1	NA	TRBD2	TRBV28	CASSAPNLAVGYNEQFF	TGTGCCAGCAGTGCCCCGAATCTAGCGGTTGGCTACAATGAGCAGTTCTTC
TRBJ2-2	NA	TRBD2	TRBV19	CASSIGQRDTGELFF	TGTGCCAGTAGTATAGGACAGCGGGATACCGGGGAGCTGTTTTTT
TRBJ1-4	NA	TRBD1	TRBV5-1	CASSVIQGASTNEKLFF	TGCGCCAGCAGCGTAATACAGGGGGCATCAACTAATGAAAAACTGTTTTTT
TRBJ1-1	NA	TRBD1	TRBV5-5	CASSFRQGAYTEAFF	TGTGCCAGCAGCTTTCGACAGGGGGCGTACACTGAAGCTTTCTTT
TRBJ2-7	NA	TRBD2	TRBV5-1	CASSLGLAGEREQYF	TGCGCCAGCAGCTTGGGACTAGCGGGAGAACGCGAGCAGTACTTC
TRBJ1-2	medium-sized	NA	TRBV4-2	CASSLGAGHGYTF	TGTGCCAGCAGCCTGGGGGCAGGGCATGGCTACACCTTC
TRBJ2-7	NA	NA	TRBV11-1	CASSPTPLKSYEQYF	TGTGCCAGCAGCCCAACGCCACTGAAGTCTTACGAGCAGTACTTC
TRBJ1-1	NA	NA	TRBV11-2	CASSPTNTEAFF	TGTGCCAGCAGCCCCACGAACACTGAAGCTTTCTTT
TRBJ2-3	NA	NA	TRBV4-2	CASSHRLDTDTQYF	TGTGCCAGCAGCCATCGACTAGACACAGATACGCAGTATTTT
TRBJ1-1	few	NA	TRBV15	CATSADRGGTEAFF	TGTGCCACCAGCGCTGATCGCGGTGGCACTGAAGCTTTCTTT
TRBJ2-6	NA	NA	TRBV10-2	CAINGASSGANVLTF	TGCGCCATCAACGGGGCCTCCTCTGGGGCCAACGTCCTGACTTTC
TRBJ2-5	NA	TRBD1	TRBV5-1	CASSPDPGTGRETQYF	TGCGCCAGCAGCCCTGACCCCGGGACAGGGAGGGAGACCCAGTACTTC
TRBJ2-7	NA	TRBD1	TRBV28	CASRTQQGAHEQYF	TGTGCCAGCAGGACTCAACAGGGGGCTCACGAGCAGTACTTC
TRBJ2-7	NA	NA	TRBV30	CAWSDGGYEQYF	TGTGCCTGGAGTGACGGCGGCTACGAGCAGTACTTC
TRBJ2-7	NA	NA	TRBV18	CASSGGMEVLYEQYF	TGTGCCAGCTCAGGGGGGATGGAAGTATTATACGAGCAGTACTTC
TRBJ1-5	NA	NA	TRBV28	CASSPAGGGNSNQPQHF	TGTGCCAGCAGCCCAGCCGGGGGGGGGAATAGCAATCAGCCCCAGCATTTT
TRBJ2-7	once	NA	TRBV10-2	CASSETEASVPRREQYF	TGCGCCAGCAGTGAAACAGAAGCTAGCGTTCCCAGAAGGGAGCAGTACTTC
TRBJ2-7	once	TRBD1	TRBV28	CASSSGGSYEQYF	TGTGCCAGCAGCTCAGGGGGCTCCTACGAGCAGTACTTC
TRBJ2-5	NA	NA	TRBV29-1	CSTLGETQYF	TGCAGCACGTTAGGTGAGACCCAGTACTTC
TRBJ2-1	once	TRBD2	TRBV13	CASSYLAGLAYNEQFF	TGTGCCAGCAGCTACCTCGCGGGACTAGCCTACAATGAGCAGTTCTTC
TRBJ2-3	once	NA	TRBV6-1	CASTKSWDTQYF	TGTGCCAGCACCAAGAGTTGGGATACGCAGTATTTT
TRBJ2-2	NA	TRBD1	TRBV4-1	CASSPRDSNTGELFF	TGCGCCAGCAGCCCTCGGGACAGCAACACCGGGGAGCTGTTTTTT
TRBJ2-5	NA	TRBD1	TRBV2	CASSEVQGAWETQYF	TGTGCCAGCAGTGAAGTTCAGGGGGCGTGGGAGACCCAGTACTTC
TRBJ1-3	NA	NA	TRBV25-1	CAIPLRGIGNTIYF	TGTGCCATACCCCTGAGGGGTATCGGAAACACCATATATTTT
TRBJ2-1	NA	NA	TRBV19	CASSTPEEPSSYNEQFF	TGTGCCAGTAGCACCCCCGAGGAGCCGAGCTCCTACAATGAGCAGTTCTTC
TRBJ1-2	NA	TRBD1	TRBV4-2	CASSLGTGSSNYGYTF	TGTGCCAGCAGCCTTGGGACAGGCTCTTCTAACTATGGCTACACCTTC
TRBJ1-1	NA	NA	TRBV5-1	CASSSELPESTEAFF	TGCGCCAGCAGCTCGGAACTCCCCGAGAGCACTGAAGCTTTCTTT